These 22 T cell receptor beta chains came from one sample sequenced in a study of blood T cells in healthy people across ages. A second PCR, run for about 6 to 11 cycles, used a sample-barcoded 5' primer plus a J-beta primer mix. TCRdb processed the 5' RACE reads anew with MiXCR; each CDR3 protein has one entry. The table has 600,000 or so distinct CDR3 sequences, approximately 30% seen once; the top ten hold 15% to 17%. Material: blood. These receptors originate from an elderly woman in good health.

Only a few counts were recorded for this clonotype. V gene TRBV10-3 combines with J gene TRBJ1-2, with 7 bases matching TRBD1. Trimming removed 6 bases from V and 3 bases from J; junction bases left unmatched: 7. The CDR3 runs to 14 residues. Per the germline V gene, CDR1 is ENHRY and CDR2 is SYGVKD. The chain's CDR3 is CAIRVSGTDYGYTF. The CDR3 DNA sequence: TGTGCCATCAGGGTGTCCGGGACAGACTATGGCTACACCTTC.

Ten or more counts support this clonotype. V and J are TRBV29-1 and TRBJ2-3; D not certain. The CDR3 is 14 residues long. Trimming shortened V by 7 bases and J by 5 bases, and 19 bases separated the two germline ends. The germline gives CDR1 SQVTM, CDR2 ANQGSEA. The CDR3 sequence: CSALGISQGDTQYF. Written as DNA, the CDR3 is TGCAGCGCTCTGGGCATCTCGCAAGGAGATACGCAGTATTTT.

This clonotype was observed many times. The chain couples TRBV7-9 to TRBJ1-4, with D maybe TRBD1 (5 bases). Germline CDR1 SEHNR, CDR2 FQNEAQ (reference sequence). The CDR3 is 14 residues long. V lost 8 bases and J 3 bases, leaving 13 bases between the germline ends. This CDR3 is CASRYGGANEKLFF. CDR3 bases: TGTGCCAGCCGGTACGGAGGGGCTAATGAAAAACTGTTTTTT.

This clonotype appeared many times. The chain is built from TRBV20-1 and TRBJ1-2; D unclear. The V gene's germline CDR1 is DFQATT and CDR2 SNEGSKA (reference sequence). V was shortened by 2 bases and J by 10 bases, with 14 bases between the two germline ends. This CDR3 region has 12 residues. This CDR3 reads CSARRALGVYTF. In nucleotides, the CDR3 is TGCAGTGCTAGAAGGGCGTTAGGTGTCTACACCTTC.

This clonotype came up many times. The chain carries TRBV4-1 and TRBJ2-3; 8 nucleotides align to TRBD2. J was trimmed by 4 bases and V by 3 bases; bases with no gene match: 9. CDR1 is MGHRA, CDR2 YSYEKL, per germline. CDR3 size: 16 residues. The CDR3 reads CASSQPPGGGPDTQYF. The CDR3 DNA reads as TGCGCCAGCAGCCAGCCCCCGGGGGGGGGGCCAGATACGCAGTATTTT.

This clonotype was picked up many times. The V gene is TRBV20-1, the J gene TRBJ1-5, with D unresolved. This CDR3 region has 15 residues. Deletions cut 3 bases from V and 0 bases from J, with 12 bases between. Germline V CDR1 and CDR2: DFQATT, SNEGSKA (reference sequence). This chain's CDR3 is CSASSYGRSNQPQHF. The CDR3 nucleotides are TGCAGTGCTAGTAGTTATGGGCGTAGCAATCAGCCCCAGCATTTT.

V gene TRBV24-1 combines with J gene TRBJ2-1, with TRBD2 matching 15 bases. There are 15 residues in the CDR3. With V trimmed by 6 bases and J by 7 bases, 3 bases remained unmatched. Germline V lookup: CDR1 KGHDR, CDR2 SFDVKD. The chain's CDR3 is CATSHGLAGGNEQFF. Written as DNA, the CDR3 is TGTGCCACCAGTCATGGACTAGCGGGGGGGAATGAGCAGTTCTTC.

This clonotype was counted only a few times. The genes are TRBV28 and TRBJ1-6; TRBD1 matches 10 bases. Trimming at V came to 5 bases and at J to 9 bases, leaving 7 bases not matched to a gene. Germline V CDR1 and CDR2: MDHEN, SYDVKM. There are 15 residues in the CDR3. The DNA of the CDR3 is TGTGCCAGCAGTCCCGACAGGGGGCGCGGTTCACCCCTCCACTTT. This encodes CASSPDRGRGSPLHF. The variable domain in full, completed from reference TRBV28 and TRBJ1-6, reads DVKVTQSSRYLVKRTGEKVFLECVQDMDHENMFWYRQDPGLGLRLIYFSYDVKMKEKGDIPEGYSVSREKKERFSLILESASTNQTSMYLCASSPDRGRGSPLHFGNGTRLTVT.

Turning to this clonotype: A single base separates this from a much larger clone, so it may be a read error. This rearrangement joins TRBV6-5 to TRBJ2-7, with 8 bases that match TRBD2. This CDR3 comprises 15 residues. Germline values: CDR1 MNHEY, CDR2 SVGAGI. J lost 7 bases, V lost 5 bases, and 13 bases had no gene match. This chain's CDR3 is CASSRRGGPSNEQYF. Here the CDR3 DNA reads TGTGCCAGCAGTCGACGGGGGGGCCCCAGCAATGAGCAGTACTTC.

This clonotype was detected a few times. This chain links TRBV5-5 with TRBJ1-5; D is perhaps TRBD1 (5 bases). The CDR3 runs 17 residues. V lost 4 bases to trimming and J lost 2 bases, with 19 bases between them. Germline values: CDR1 SGHKS, CDR2 YYEKEE (reference sequence). The CDR3 bases are TGTGCCAGCAGCGGGACGGCCGGCCAAGTTCGCAATCAGCCCCAGCATTTT. Residues: CASSGTAGQVRNQPQHF.

The chain uses TRBV10-3 and TRBJ2-2; 8 nucleotides align to TRBD1. After removal of 6 bases from V and 3 bases from J, the junction contained 3 bases not matched to a gene. Germline CDR1 ENHRY, CDR2 SYGVKD. The CDR3 totals 14 residues. Written as DNA, the CDR3 is TGTGCCATCAGCGGACAGGGTGACACCGGGGAGCTGTTTTTT. It codes for CAISGQGDTGELFF.

This clonotype was observed a single time. A much larger clonotype is one base distant, so this may be a read error. The chain has TRBV25-1 and TRBJ2-7; 8 bases are a match to TRBD1. The germline gives CDR1 MGHDK, CDR2 SYGVNS. V lost 10 bases and J lost 2; bases outside the gene matches: 10. The CDR3 length is 14 residues. CDR3: CATNPGQGAYEQYV. CDR3 sequence (DNA): TGTGCCACCAATCCCGGACAGGGTGCCTACGAGCAGTACGTC.

V usage is TRBV7-9 and J usage is TRBJ2-7, with 10 bases fitting TRBD2. Germline V lookup: CDR1 SEHNR, CDR2 FQNEAQ (reference sequence). CDR3 length: 15 residues. V shed 7 bases and J 4 bases; nucleotides not matched to a gene: 10. The CDR3 protein is CASTILSSGSYEQYF. The CDR3 nucleotides read TGTGCCAGCACCATATTGTCTAGCGGGAGTTACGAGCAGTACTTC.

V and J are TRBV10-3 and TRBJ1-5; D gene ambiguous. Germline V gives CDR1 ENHRY, CDR2 SYGVKD. This CDR3 has 13 residues. V was clipped by 5 bases and J by 7 bases, with 12 bases between them. The CDR3 DNA reads TGTGCCATCAGTCCCGAAGTGGAGCAGCCCCAGCATTTT. This translates into CAISPEVEQPQHF.

The CDR3 DNA is TGCAGTGCTAGTAGGAGACAGGGGGCAGTCTACGAGCAGTACTTC. Translation gives CSASRRQGAVYEQYF. The chain employs TRBV20-1 and TRBJ2-7; TRBD1 matches at 10 bases. The CDR3 runs to 15 residues. The J segment lost 3 bases and the V segment lost 3 bases, leaving 8 bases of the junction unmatched. Germline-derived CDR1 and CDR2 are DFQATT and SNEGSKA (reference sequence).

This clonotype occurred many times. The chain uses TRBV5-5 and TRBJ1-2; 7 nucleotides line up with TRBD1. V dropped 3 bases and J dropped 2; count of bases not matched to a gene: 10. The CDR3 spans 16 residues. The germline V gene has CDR1 SGHKS and CDR2 YYEKEE (reference sequence). The CDR3 DNA reads TGTGCCAGCAGCTCGAGACAGGGACTATCGAACTATGGCTACACCTTC. Translation gives CASSSRQGLSNYGYTF.

The CDR3 region is CASSLAGTLSEKLFF. Here the CDR3 DNA reads TGTGCCAGCAGCTTGGCCGGGACCCTTAGCGAAAAACTGTTTTTT. V is TRBV5-6 and J is TRBJ1-4; D is possibly TRBD1 (5 bases). The CDR3 contains 15 residues. V lost 0 bases and J 8 bases, leaving 14 bases between the germline ends. The V gene's germline CDR1 is SGHDT and CDR2 YYEEEE.

This clonotype was detected many times. This chain connects TRBV5-1 to TRBJ1-2; 8 nucleotides align to TRBD1. This CDR3 has 15 residues. V shed 4 bases and J 7 bases; nucleotides not matched to a gene: 12. Per the germline V gene, CDR1 is SGHRS and CDR2 is YFSETQ. CDR3 nucleotide sequence: TGCGCCAGCAGCGGCGCCGGGACAGGAAAGAGTGGCTACACCTTC. Residues: CASSGAGTGKSGYTF.

Turning to this clonotype: Being one base from a much bigger clone, this may be a read error. The rearrangement uses TRBV7-3 and TRBJ2-7, with D possibly being TRBD2 (6 bases). The CDR3 contains 13 residues. CDR1 is SGHTA and CDR2 is FQGTGA in the germline V gene. V was clipped by 4 bases and J by 7 bases, with 14 bases between them. The CDR3 nucleotides read TGTGCCAGCAGCTATGGGACTGCTAATGAGCAGTACTTC. Translation: CASSYGTANEQYF.

The rearrangement joins TRBV7-8 to TRBJ2-7, with D tentatively TRBD2 (5 bases). The CDR3 runs 13 residues. Germline V CDR1 and CDR2: SGHVS, FQNEAQ. The CDR3 DNA follows: TGTGCGGTGAGGGCCCGAGGATCCTACGAGCAGTACTTC. This gives the protein CAVRARGSYEQYF. Complete variable domain (other parts from reference TRBV7-8 and TRBJ2-7): GAGVSQSPRYKVAKRGQDVALRCDPISGHVSLFWYQQALGQGPEFLTYFQNEAQLDKSGLPSDRFFAERPEGSVSTLKIQRTQQEDSAVYLCAVRARGSYEQYFGPGTRLTVT.

A few counts support this clonotype. The junction departs from germline at one end; a sequencing error may be responsible. The chain has TRBV5-1 and TRBJ2-3; D perhaps matches TRBD1 (5 bases). Germline V gene data show CDR1 as SGHRS and CDR2 as YFSETQ. The length of the CDR3 is 15 residues. The CDR3 nucleotides are TGCGCCAGCAGCGTCCTTGGCGGCCCCACAGGTACGCAGTATTTT. Translated, it gives CASSVLGGPTGTQYF.

The chain recombines TRBV5-1 with TRBJ2-2; 8 nucleotides match TRBD1. Germline CDR1 SGHRS, CDR2 YFSETQ. V lost 3 bases and J lost 4; bases outside the gene matches: 5. The CDR3 totals 15 residues. The DNA of the CDR3 is TGCGCCAGCAGCTCGGACAGGGCGGGCACCGGGGAGCTGTTTTTT. Its translation: CASSSDRAGTGELFF.